The clone carrying this TCR beta chain was counted a few times. Template switching introduced a universal primer site, and the cDNA bore unique molecular identifiers. In TCRdb, the 5' RACE reads were re-called with MiXCR into one record per CDR3 protein. The data show 400,000 to 550,000 distinct CDR3 sequences, with approximately 22% seen just once and roughly 0.9% held by the top ten. Per germline, CDR1 SGHTA and CDR2 FQGNSA. The CDR3 is 14 amino acids. With 5 bases removed from V and 0 bases from J, the gap between germline ends came to 11 bases. This entry belongs to a study of identical twins. This sample also belongs to another study, concerning T cells expressing NK-cell markers. That paper states: Several donors' CD3+CD56-NKG2C+ cells were dominated by the same clonotypes.

The sequence was collected from a woman younger than 35 in good health. Sequencing was performed on CD4+ T cells sorted from blood. The V gene is TRBV7-2, the J gene TRBJ2-7; tentative D call: TRBD2 (5 bases). The CDR3 sequence: CASSQSGFSYEQYF. The CDR3 DNA sequence: TGTGCCAGCAGCCAAAGCGGATTCTCCTACGAGCAGTACTTC.